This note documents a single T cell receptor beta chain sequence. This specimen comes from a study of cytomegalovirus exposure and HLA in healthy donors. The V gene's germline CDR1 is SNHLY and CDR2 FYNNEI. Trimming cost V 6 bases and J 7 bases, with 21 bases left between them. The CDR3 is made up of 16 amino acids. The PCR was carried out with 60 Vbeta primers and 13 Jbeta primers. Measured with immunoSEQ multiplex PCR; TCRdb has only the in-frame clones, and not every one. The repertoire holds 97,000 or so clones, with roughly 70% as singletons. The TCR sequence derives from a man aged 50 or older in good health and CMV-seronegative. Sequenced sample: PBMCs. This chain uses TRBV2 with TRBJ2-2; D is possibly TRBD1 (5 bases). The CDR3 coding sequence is TGTGCCAGCAGCATTGGCAGGGCGATATGGGGCGGGGAGCTGTTTTTT. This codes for CASSIGRAIWGGELFF. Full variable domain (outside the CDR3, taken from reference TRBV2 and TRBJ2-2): EPEVTQTPSHQVTQMGQEVILRCVPISNHLYFYWYRQILGQKVEFLVSFYNNEISEKSEIFDDQFSVERPDGSNFTLKIRSTKLEDSAMYFCASSIGRAIWGGELFFGEGSRLTVL.